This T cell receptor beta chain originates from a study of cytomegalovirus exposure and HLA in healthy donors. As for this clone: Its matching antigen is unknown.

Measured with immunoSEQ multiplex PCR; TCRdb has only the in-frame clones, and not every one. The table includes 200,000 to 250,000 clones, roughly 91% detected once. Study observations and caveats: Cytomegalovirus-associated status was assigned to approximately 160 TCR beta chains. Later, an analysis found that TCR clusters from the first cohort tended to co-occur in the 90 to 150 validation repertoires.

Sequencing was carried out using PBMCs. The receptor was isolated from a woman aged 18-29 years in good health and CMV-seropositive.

DNA of the CDR3: TGTGCCAGCAGCCGCTTCGGACTAGCGGGAACAGATACGCAGTATTTT. It is translated as CASSRFGLAGTDTQYF. The chain joins TRBV5-6 to TRBJ2-3; the match to TRBD2 covers 12 bases. The CDR3 extends over 16 amino acids. Germline values: CDR1 SGHDT, CDR2 YYEEEE. The J segment lost 3 bases and the V segment lost 4 bases, leaving 6 bases of the junction unmatched.